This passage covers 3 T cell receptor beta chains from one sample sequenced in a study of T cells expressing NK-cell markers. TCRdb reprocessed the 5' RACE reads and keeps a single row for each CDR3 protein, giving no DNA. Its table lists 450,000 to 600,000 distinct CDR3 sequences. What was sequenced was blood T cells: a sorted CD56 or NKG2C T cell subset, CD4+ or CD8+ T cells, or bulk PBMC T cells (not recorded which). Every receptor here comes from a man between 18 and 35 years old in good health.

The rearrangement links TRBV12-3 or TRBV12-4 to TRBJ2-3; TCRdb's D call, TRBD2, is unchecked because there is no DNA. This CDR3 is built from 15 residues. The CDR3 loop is CASSFSGQSGDTQYF.

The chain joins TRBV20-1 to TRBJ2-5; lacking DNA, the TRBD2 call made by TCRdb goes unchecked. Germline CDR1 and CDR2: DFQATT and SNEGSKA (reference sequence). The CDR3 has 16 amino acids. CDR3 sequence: CSARPRLAGVRETQYF.

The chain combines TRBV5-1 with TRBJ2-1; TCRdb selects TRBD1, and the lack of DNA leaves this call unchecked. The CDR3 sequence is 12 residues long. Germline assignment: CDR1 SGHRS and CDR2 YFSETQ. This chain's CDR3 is CASSLTGQGQFF.